The sequence of this TCR beta chain was determined in a study of CD4+ T cells in melanoma. The CDR3 runs 11 residues. Germline assignment: CDR1 GTSNPN and CDR2 SVGIG (reference sequence). With 2 bases removed from V and 5 bases from J, the gap between germline ends came to 5 bases. Produced via immunoSEQ multiplex PCR; TCRdb's table is partial and in-frame only. The sample includes 15,000 to 20,000 clones, about 80% of them seen just once. Sequenced input: cells from a culture (not recorded whether cultured in vitro). The gene calls are TRBV30 and TRBJ2-3; D unclear. The receptor comes from a human donor with melanoma. CDR3 residues: CAWSIRDTQYF. In DNA form, the CDR3 reads TGTGCCTGGAGTATACGAGATACGCAGTATTTT.